Reported below is one T cell receptor (beta chain). This record belongs to a study of blood T cell repertoires in COVID-19. The CDR3 consists of 17 residues. Germline-derived CDR1 and CDR2 are MNHNS and SASEGT. Unmatched junction bases numbered 13, after V lost 4 bases and J lost 6 bases. The data were produced by immunoSEQ multiplex PCR, yet TCRdb's version contains in-frame clones alone and is incomplete. The sample lists 150,000 to 200,000 clones; around 86% were seen once. The sample was peripheral blood. The clonotype was recovered from a young man with acute or convalescent COVID-19. The chain links TRBV6-1 to TRBJ1-5, with TRBD1 matching 9 bases. CDR3 DNA sequence: TGTGCCAGCAGTGCCTCCCCAACTACAGGGGGCAGTCAGCCCCAGCATTTT. The encoded protein is CASSASPTTGGSQPQHF.